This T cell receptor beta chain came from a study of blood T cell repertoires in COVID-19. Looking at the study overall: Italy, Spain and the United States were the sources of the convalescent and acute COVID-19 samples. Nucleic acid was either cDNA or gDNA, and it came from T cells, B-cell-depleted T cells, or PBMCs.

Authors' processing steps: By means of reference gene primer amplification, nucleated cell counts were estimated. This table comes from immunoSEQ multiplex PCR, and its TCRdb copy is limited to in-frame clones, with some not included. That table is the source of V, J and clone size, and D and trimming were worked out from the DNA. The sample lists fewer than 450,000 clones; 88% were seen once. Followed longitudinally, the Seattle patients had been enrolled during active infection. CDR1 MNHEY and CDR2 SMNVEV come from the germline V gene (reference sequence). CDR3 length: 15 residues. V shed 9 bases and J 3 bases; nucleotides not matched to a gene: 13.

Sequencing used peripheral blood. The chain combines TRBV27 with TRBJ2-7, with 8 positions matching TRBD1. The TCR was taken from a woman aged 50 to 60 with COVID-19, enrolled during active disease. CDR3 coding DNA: TGTGCCAGTGGTCGAGGACAGGGACCCGACTACGAGCAGTACTTC. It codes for CASGRGQGPDYEQYF.